This is a list of T cell receptor beta chains from one sample in a study of T cell repertoires in cytomegalovirus infection. Each CDR3 protein is one row after TCRdb ran MiXCR on the reads. Of around 240,000 distinct CDR3 sequences listed, approximately 22% are singletons. Sequences were obtained from CD8+ T cells from PBMCs. Receptors were obtained from a human donor in good health (CMV status not recorded). Some clones in this sample may be carry-over from other donors' samples. Each CDR3 is given with its conserved first and last residue. The order of the fields is V gene, clone size, J gene, D gene, CDR3 protein, CDR3 DNA. The D gene is left open where the match is weak. Clone size is stated in some rows and not others, as once, few, many or a class when expanded.

v_call: TRBV25-1; clone_size: NA; j_call: TRBJ1-1; d_call: NA; cdr3_aa: CASSEFGGSGEAFF; cdr3_nt: TGTGCCAGCAGTGAATTTGGAGGGAGTGGTGAAGCTTTCTTT
v_call: TRBV25-1; clone_size: once; j_call: TRBJ2-7; d_call: NA; cdr3_aa: CASSEYSLYEQYF; cdr3_nt: TGTGCCAGCAGTGAATATAGCCTCTACGAGCAGTACTTC
v_call: TRBV7-9; clone_size: NA; j_call: TRBJ2-1; d_call: TRBD2; cdr3_aa: CASSLEVLADEQFF; cdr3_nt: TGTGCCAGCAGCTTAGAGGTCCTAGCGGATGAGCAGTTCTTC
v_call: TRBV29-1; clone_size: few; j_call: TRBJ2-7; d_call: NA; cdr3_aa: CSVENRDQTYEQYF; cdr3_nt: TGCAGCGTTGAGAATCGGGACCAAACCTACGAGCAGTACTTC
v_call: TRBV7-2; clone_size: many; j_call: TRBJ1-6; d_call: TRBD1; cdr3_aa: CASSPWDSSNSPLHF; cdr3_nt: TGTGCCAGCAGCCCCTGGGACAGTTCGAATTCACCCCTCCACTTT
v_call: TRBV7-8; clone_size: many; j_call: TRBJ1-5; d_call: NA; cdr3_aa: CASSLATETYSNQPQHF; cdr3_nt: TGTGCCAGCAGCTTAGCAACCGAAACTTATAGCAATCAGCCCCAGCATTTT
v_call: TRBV10-3; clone_size: NA; j_call: TRBJ1-1; d_call: NA; cdr3_aa: CAITPTRGGVGNTEAFF; cdr3_nt: TGTGCCATCACCCCGACAAGGGGCGGTGTGGGGAACACTGAAGCTTTCTTT
v_call: TRBV2; clone_size: NA; j_call: TRBJ2-3; d_call: NA; cdr3_aa: CASGWVPDTQYF; cdr3_nt: TGTGCCAGCGGGTGGGTCCCAGATACGCAGTATTTT
v_call: TRBV7-2; clone_size: many; j_call: TRBJ2-1; d_call: TRBD2; cdr3_aa: CASSPVAGSDEQFF; cdr3_nt: TGTGCCAGCAGTCCTGTAGCGGGGTCGGATGAGCAGTTCTTC
v_call: TRBV27; clone_size: once; j_call: TRBJ1-5; d_call: NA; cdr3_aa: CASRQTSNQPQHF; cdr3_nt: TGTGCCAGCAGGCAGACAAGCAATCAGCCCCAGCATTTT
v_call: TRBV5-6; clone_size: few; j_call: TRBJ2-7; d_call: TRBD1; cdr3_aa: CASRPNRGPGYEQYF; cdr3_nt: TGTGCCAGCAGGCCAAACAGGGGTCCTGGGTACGAGCAGTACTTC
v_call: TRBV7-8; clone_size: many; j_call: TRBJ2-2; d_call: NA; cdr3_aa: CASSFAGELFF; cdr3_nt: TGTGCCAGCAGCTTTGCCGGGGAGCTGTTTTTT
v_call: TRBV28; clone_size: few; j_call: TRBJ1-1; d_call: NA; cdr3_aa: CASNPQGLGTEAFF; cdr3_nt: TGTGCCAGCAACCCCCAGGGGCTGGGAACTGAAGCTTTCTTT
v_call: TRBV29-1; clone_size: few; j_call: TRBJ1-2; d_call: TRBD1; cdr3_aa: CSVRAPGQGDGYTF; cdr3_nt: TGCAGCGTTCGGGCCCCCGGACAGGGGGATGGCTACACCTTC
v_call: TRBV29-1; clone_size: NA; j_call: TRBJ2-1; d_call: NA; cdr3_aa: CSVIPQGYGNEQFF; cdr3_nt: TGCAGCGTGATCCCACAGGGATACGGCAATGAGCAGTTCTTC
v_call: TRBV29-1; clone_size: NA; j_call: TRBJ1-2; d_call: NA; cdr3_aa: CSVEPGGPGYTF; cdr3_nt: TGCAGCGTTGAACCGGGGGGCCCTGGCTACACCTTC
v_call: TRBV29-1; clone_size: NA; j_call: TRBJ2-1; d_call: NA; cdr3_aa: CSVEDFGPGNEQFF; cdr3_nt: TGCAGCGTTGAAGATTTCGGCCCGGGCAATGAGCAGTTCTTC
v_call: TRBV28; clone_size: NA; j_call: TRBJ1-2; d_call: TRBD1; cdr3_aa: CASSGLRGHNYGYTF; cdr3_nt: TGTGCCAGCAGTGGACTCAGGGGGCACAACTATGGCTACACCTTC
v_call: TRBV7-6; clone_size: NA; j_call: TRBJ2-4; d_call: TRBD1; cdr3_aa: CASSVRDRVGDIQYF; cdr3_nt: TGTGCCAGCAGCGTCCGGGACAGGGTAGGGGACATTCAGTACTTC
v_call: TRBV19; clone_size: many; j_call: TRBJ2-3; d_call: TRBD2; cdr3_aa: CASRWGGSDTQYF; cdr3_nt: TGTGCCAGCCGCTGGGGGGGATCAGATACGCAGTATTTT
v_call: TRBV7-9; clone_size: many; j_call: TRBJ1-1; d_call: NA; cdr3_aa: CASSLEVAGNTEAFF; cdr3_nt: TGTGCCAGCAGCTTAGAGGTGGCGGGGAACACTGAAGCTTTCTTT
v_call: TRBV6-6; clone_size: NA; j_call: TRBJ1-5; d_call: NA; cdr3_aa: CASSRGTVFDQPQHF; cdr3_nt: TGTGCCAGCAGTCGAGGGACGGTCTTTGACCAGCCCCAGCATTTT
v_call: TRBV11-2; clone_size: many; j_call: TRBJ1-1; d_call: NA; cdr3_aa: CASSPGAGWNTEAFF; cdr3_nt: TGTGCCAGCAGCCCGGGTGCAGGATGGAACACTGAAGCTTTCTTT
v_call: TRBV19; clone_size: NA; j_call: TRBJ2-1; d_call: NA; cdr3_aa: CASSRGTSGNEQFF; cdr3_nt: TGTGCCAGTAGCCGGGGGACATCGGGCAATGAGCAGTTCTTC
v_call: TRBV11-2; clone_size: NA; j_call: TRBJ2-5; d_call: NA; cdr3_aa: CASSSPSPRETQYF; cdr3_nt: TGTGCCAGCAGTTCACCTTCCCCCCGGGAGACCCAGTACTTC
v_call: TRBV7-2; clone_size: many; j_call: TRBJ2-7; d_call: TRBD2; cdr3_aa: CASSLTSGSEQYF; cdr3_nt: TGTGCCAGCAGCTTAACTAGCGGTTCCGAGCAGTACTTC
v_call: TRBV20-1; clone_size: few; j_call: TRBJ2-2; d_call: NA; cdr3_aa: CSARQPNTGELFF; cdr3_nt: TGCAGTGCGAGGCAGCCGAACACCGGGGAGCTGTTTTTT
v_call: TRBV28; clone_size: NA; j_call: TRBJ2-3; d_call: TRBD2; cdr3_aa: CASSLGLAHRDTQYF; cdr3_nt: TGTGCCAGCAGTTTGGGACTAGCCCACCGAGATACGCAGTATTTT
v_call: TRBV20-1; clone_size: many; j_call: TRBJ2-7; d_call: TRBD1; cdr3_aa: CSARGLGRTGESEQYF; cdr3_nt: TGCAGTGCTAGGGGGTTGGGGAGGACAGGGGAAAGCGAGCAGTACTTC
v_call: TRBV12-3/TRBV12-4; clone_size: many; j_call: TRBJ2-3; d_call: NA; cdr3_aa: CASSLKWGGEDTQYF; cdr3_nt: TGTGCCAGCAGTTTGAAGTGGGGGGGCGAAGATACGCAGTATTTT
v_call: TRBV28; clone_size: few; j_call: TRBJ2-7; d_call: TRBD2; cdr3_aa: CASSLGLIGGSEQYF; cdr3_nt: TGTGCCAGCAGTTTGGGGCTTATCGGGGGGAGTGAGCAGTACTTC
v_call: TRBV7-9; clone_size: NA; j_call: TRBJ1-5; d_call: NA; cdr3_aa: CASSAPGHNNQPQHF; cdr3_nt: TGTGCCAGCAGCGCCCCGGGCCACAACAATCAGCCCCAGCATTTT
v_call: TRBV4-1; clone_size: NA; j_call: TRBJ2-2; d_call: NA; cdr3_aa: CASSRRTGELFF; cdr3_nt: TGCGCCAGCAGCCGACGCACCGGGGAGCTGTTTTTT
v_call: TRBV7-9; clone_size: few; j_call: TRBJ1-1; d_call: TRBD1; cdr3_aa: CASSLGYRGPEAFF; cdr3_nt: TGTGCCAGCAGCTTAGGGTACAGGGGGCCTGAAGCTTTCTTT
v_call: TRBV10-3; clone_size: NA; j_call: TRBJ2-7; d_call: NA; cdr3_aa: CAISDRVSFSYEQYF; cdr3_nt: TGTGCCATCAGTGACAGGGTCTCCTTTTCCTACGAGCAGTACTTC
v_call: TRBV7-9; clone_size: many; j_call: TRBJ1-6; d_call: NA; cdr3_aa: CASSFRLEADNSPLHF; cdr3_nt: TGTGCCAGCAGCTTCCGGCTCGAGGCGGATAATTCACCCCTCCACTTT
v_call: TRBV4-1; clone_size: many; j_call: TRBJ1-2; d_call: NA; cdr3_aa: CASSPQGTNYGYTF; cdr3_nt: TGCGCCAGCAGCCCACAGGGCACTAACTATGGCTACACCTTC
v_call: TRBV28; clone_size: few; j_call: TRBJ2-5; d_call: NA; cdr3_aa: CASSLGGAEETQYF; cdr3_nt: TGTGCCAGCAGTTTGGGCGGGGCAGAAGAGACCCAGTACTTC
v_call: TRBV6-5; clone_size: NA; j_call: TRBJ2-2; d_call: NA; cdr3_aa: CASSYMGLDTGELFF; cdr3_nt: TGTGCCAGCAGTTACATGGGGCTTGACACCGGGGAGCTGTTTTTT
v_call: TRBV7-8; clone_size: many; j_call: TRBJ2-7; d_call: NA; cdr3_aa: CASSLEVMDYEQYF; cdr3_nt: TGTGCCAGCAGCTTAGAGGTCATGGACTACGAGCAGTACTTC
v_call: TRBV7-9; clone_size: few; j_call: TRBJ1-2; d_call: TRBD1; cdr3_aa: CASSPGTGDNYGYTF; cdr3_nt: TGTGCCAGCAGCCCGGGGACAGGGGATAACTATGGCTACACCTTC
v_call: TRBV29-1; clone_size: NA; j_call: TRBJ2-7; d_call: TRBD2; cdr3_aa: CSVELAGGNYEQYF; cdr3_nt: TGCAGCGTTGAACTAGCGGGGGGTAACTACGAGCAGTACTTC